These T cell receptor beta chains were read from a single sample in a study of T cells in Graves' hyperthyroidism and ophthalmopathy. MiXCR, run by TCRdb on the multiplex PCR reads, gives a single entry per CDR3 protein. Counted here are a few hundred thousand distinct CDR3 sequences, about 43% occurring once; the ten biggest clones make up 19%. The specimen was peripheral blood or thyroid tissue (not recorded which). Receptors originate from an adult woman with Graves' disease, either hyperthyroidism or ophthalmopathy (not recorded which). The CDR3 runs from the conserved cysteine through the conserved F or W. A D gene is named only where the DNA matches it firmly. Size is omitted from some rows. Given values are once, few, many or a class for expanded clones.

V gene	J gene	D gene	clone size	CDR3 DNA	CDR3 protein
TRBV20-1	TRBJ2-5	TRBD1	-	TGCAGTGCTACAGGGGGCAGAGAGACCCAGTACTTC	CSATGGRETQYF
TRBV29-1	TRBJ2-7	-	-	TGCAGCGTTGAGAAGCGGGTAGGCGAGCAGTACTTC	CSVEKRVGEQYF
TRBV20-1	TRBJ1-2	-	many	TGCAGTGCTAGAAGGGATGCTGGGGGCGGCTACACCTTC	CSARRDAGGGYTF
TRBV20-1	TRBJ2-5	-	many	TGCAGTGCTGCAGGGGGGGGGAGGACCCAGTACTTC	CSAAGGGRTQYF
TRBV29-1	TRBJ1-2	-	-	TGCAGTTTCTCGCCAGGGGACTATGGCTACACCTTC	CSFSPGDYGYTF
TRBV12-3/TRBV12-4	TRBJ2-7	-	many	TGTGCCAGCAGTTTTACGCTTCGTGTGCAGTACTTC	CASSFTLRVQYF
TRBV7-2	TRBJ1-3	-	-	TGTGCCAGCAGCTCGACCCAATTGGCTGGAAACACCATATATTTT	CASSSTQLAGNTIYF
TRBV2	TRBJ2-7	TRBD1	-	TGTGCCAGCAGTTGGACAGGGGGCGCTTGGGATGGCTCCTACGAGCAGTACTTC	CASSWTGGAWDGSYEQYF
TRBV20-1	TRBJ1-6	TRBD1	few	TGCAGTGCTAGACAGGACAGGGAGGAGCCCCTCCACTTT	CSARQDREEPLHF
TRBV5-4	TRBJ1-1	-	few	TGTGCCGCAAGGGTAGGGGTGAACACTGAAGCTTTCTTT	CAARVGVNTEAFF
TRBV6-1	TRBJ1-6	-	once	TGTGCCAGCAGTGAAAGGGGATTGACTACTTCACCCCTCCACTTT	CASSERGLTTSPLHF
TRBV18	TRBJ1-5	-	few	TGTGCCAGCTCACCAAAAACAGCATTGAATCAGCCCCAGCATTTT	CASSPKTALNQPQHF
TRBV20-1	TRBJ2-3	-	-	TGCAGTGCTTCCCGCGGGCAGGCAACAGATACGCAGTATTTT	CSASRGQATDTQYF
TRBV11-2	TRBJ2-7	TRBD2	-	TGTGCCAGCAGCCTCCTGACTAGCGGGAGGGCCCACGAGCAGTACTTC	CASSLLTSGRAHEQYF
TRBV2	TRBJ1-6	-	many	TGTGCCAGCAGTAACCAGCTTAATTCACCCCTCCACTTT	CASSNQLNSPLHF
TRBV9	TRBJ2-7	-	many	TGTGCCAGCAGCGGGAAGGCTAGCCACGAGCAGTACTTC	CASSGKASHEQYF
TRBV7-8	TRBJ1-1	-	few	TGTGCCAGCAGCTTCAGACAGAAATATGAAGCTTTCTTT	CASSFRQKYEAFF
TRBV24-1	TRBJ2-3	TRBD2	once	TGTGCCACCAGTGATTTGCCTAAGAGCGGGAGGACCGGAAGCACAGATACGCAGTATTTT	CATSDLPKSGRTGSTDTQYF
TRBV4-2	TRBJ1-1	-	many	TGTGCCAGCAGCCAAGAGGCCGGGACCGAAAATTTCTTT	CASSQEAGTENFF
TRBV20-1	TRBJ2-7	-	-	TGCAGTGTAGGGACTGCATACGAGCAGTACTTC	CSVGTAYEQYF
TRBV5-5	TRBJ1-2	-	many	TGTGCCAGCAGCTTTGGCAGGACCAATGGCTACACCTTC	CASSFGRTNGYTF
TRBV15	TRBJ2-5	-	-	TGTGCCACCAGCAGCGCACGACAGACCCAGTACTTC	CATSSARQTQYF
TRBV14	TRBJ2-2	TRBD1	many	TGTGCCAGCAGCACCTTTCAAGGACGGGACAGGTACACCGGGGAGCTGTTTTTT	CASSTFQGRDRYTGELFF
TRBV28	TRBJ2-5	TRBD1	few	TGTGCCAGCAGTTCCGACAGGGCTTTCCAAGAGACCCAGTACTTC	CASSSDRAFQETQYF
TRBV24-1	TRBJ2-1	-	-	TGTGCCACCAGTGATTTCCCATACAAACCGGGGAGCTCGAATGAGCAGTTCTTC	CATSDFPYKPGSSNEQFF
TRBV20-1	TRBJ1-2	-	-	TGCAGTGCCCCGAGGGTACAAGGTGGCTACACCTTC	CSAPRVQGGYTF
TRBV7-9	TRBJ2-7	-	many	TGTGCCAGCAGCTTAGGGGGTAGCGTTGCCTACGAGCAGTACTTC	CASSLGGSVAYEQYF
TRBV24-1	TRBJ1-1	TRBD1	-	TGTGCCACCAGTGACTCCCCCGGACAGGGGGTGAGGACTGAAGCTTTCTTT	CATSDSPGQGVRTEAFF
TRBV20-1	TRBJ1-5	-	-	TGCAGTGCTAGAGAGAGGGGGCAGCCCCAGCATTTT	CSARERGQPQHF
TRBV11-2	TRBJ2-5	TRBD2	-	TGTGCCAGCGGCTCACGGGGGGGAGAGACCCAGTACTTC	CASGSRGGETQYF
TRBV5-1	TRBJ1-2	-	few	TGCGCCAGCAGCTTCGGGTTTAAGGGCAGGGAGGACTATGGCTACACCTTC	CASSFGFKGREDYGYTF
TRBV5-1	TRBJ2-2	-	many	TGCGCCAGCAGCTTGCGGAGAGACACCGGGGAGCTGTTTTTT	CASSLRRDTGELFF
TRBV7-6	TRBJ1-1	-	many	TGTGCCAGCAGCTTAGCAGGGGGTATCTCTGAAGCTTTCTTT	CASSLAGGISEAFF
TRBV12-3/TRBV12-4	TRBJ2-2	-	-	TGTGCCAGCAGCCTTCGACGCGTTGGCGGGGAGCTGTTTTTT	CASSLRRVGGELFF
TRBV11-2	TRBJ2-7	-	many	TGTGCCAGCAGCTTATGGTCCGACTACGAGCAGTACTTC	CASSLWSDYEQYF
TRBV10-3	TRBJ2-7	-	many	TGTGCCATCAGTGAGTTGGAGGGGGGCGAGCAGTACTTC	CAISELEGGEQYF
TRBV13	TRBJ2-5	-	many	TGTGCCAGCAGCTCCCCACGACAACAAGAGACCCAGTACTTC	CASSSPRQQETQYF
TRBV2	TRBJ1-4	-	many	TGCGCGCAGAGACGCATCTCCGACAATGAAAAACTGTTTTTT	CAQRRISDNEKLFF
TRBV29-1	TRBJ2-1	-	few	TGCAGCGTTGCCTCAGAGATCCCATGGGATGAGCAGTTCTTC	CSVASEIPWDEQFF
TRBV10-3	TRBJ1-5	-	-	TGTGCCATCAGTGAAGAGGGGCTTCTTCAGCCCCAGCATTTT	CAISEEGLLQPQHF
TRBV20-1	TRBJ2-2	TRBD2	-	TGCAGTGCCGGCGCGGGAGCCGGGGAGCTGTTTTTT	CSAGAGAGELFF
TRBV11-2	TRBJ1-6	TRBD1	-	TGCGCCAGCAGCAGGGGACAGGGGACGAGAAGAGATGCTACTAATTCACCCCTCCACTTT	CASSRGQGTRRDATNSPLHF
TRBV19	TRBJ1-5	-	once	TGTGCCAGTATGACCGGGGCTGGAAATCAGCCCCAGCATTTT	CASMTGAGNQPQHF
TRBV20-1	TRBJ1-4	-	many	TGCAGTGCTGCAGGGGAGGCCGTAAGAAAAACTCTGTTTTTT	CSAAGEAVRKTLFF
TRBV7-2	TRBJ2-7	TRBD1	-	TGTGCCAGCAGCCTGGACAGGGACTGCGAGCAGTACTTC	CASSLDRDCEQYF
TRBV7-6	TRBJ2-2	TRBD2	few	TGTGCCAGCAGCACCAGGACTAGCAGCTTATCCGTTTTGGGAGGAATCTCCGGGGAGCTGTTTTTT	CASSTRTSSLSVLGGISGELFF
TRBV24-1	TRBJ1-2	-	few	TGTGCCACCAGTGACTCAGGGACATCCTTTCACTATGGCTACACCTTC	CATSDSGTSFHYGYTF
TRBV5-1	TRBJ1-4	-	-	TGCGCCAGCAGCGTCAGGGGCCGGGATGAAAAACTGTTTTTT	CASSVRGRDEKLFF
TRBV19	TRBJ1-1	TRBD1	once	TGTGCCAGTAGTATAGTACAGGGGGCTGAAGCTTTCTTT	CASSIVQGAEAFF
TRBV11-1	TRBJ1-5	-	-	TGTGCCAGCAACCCTCCCCCGGGGGGCACGCAAGAGACCCAGCATTTT	CASNPPPGGTQETQHF
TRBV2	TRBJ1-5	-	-	TGTGCCAGCAGTTTCGGGGGAGGGACTCAGCCCCAGCATTTT	CASSFGGGTQPQHF
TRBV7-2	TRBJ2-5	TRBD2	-	TGTGCCAGCAGCGCGATGGGAGGGGAGGGGACCCAGTACTTC	CASSAMGGEGTQYF
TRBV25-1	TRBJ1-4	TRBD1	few	TGTGCCAGCTCAAACCGACAGGGGGGATTTAATGAAAAACTGTTTTTT	CASSNRQGGFNEKLFF
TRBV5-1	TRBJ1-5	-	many	TGCGCCAGCAGCCCCAACAGGGATCAGCCCCAGCATTTT	CASSPNRDQPQHF